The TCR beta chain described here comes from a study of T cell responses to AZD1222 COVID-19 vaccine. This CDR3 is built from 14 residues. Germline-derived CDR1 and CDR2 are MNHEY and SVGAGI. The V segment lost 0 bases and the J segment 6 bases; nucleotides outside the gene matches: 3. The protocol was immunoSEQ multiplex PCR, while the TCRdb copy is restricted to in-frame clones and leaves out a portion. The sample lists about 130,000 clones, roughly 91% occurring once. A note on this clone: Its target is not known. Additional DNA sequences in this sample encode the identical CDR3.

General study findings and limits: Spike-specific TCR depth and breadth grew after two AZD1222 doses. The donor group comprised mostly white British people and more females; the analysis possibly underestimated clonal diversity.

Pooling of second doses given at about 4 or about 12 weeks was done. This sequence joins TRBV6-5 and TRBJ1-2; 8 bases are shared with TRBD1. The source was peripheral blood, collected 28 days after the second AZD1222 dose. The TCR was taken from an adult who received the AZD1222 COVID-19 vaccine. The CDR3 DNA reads TGTGCCAGCAGTTACTCTGGACAGGGAGATGGCTACACCTTC. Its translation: CASSYSGQGDGYTF.